This T cell receptor beta chain is from a study of STAT3 mutations in large granular lymphocyte leukemia. Across the whole study: Roughly 37% of treated T-LGLL patients showed hematologic response to immunosuppression. Findings and caveats of the study: In T-cell large granular lymphocyte leukemia, about half of patients showed multiple immunodominant subclonotypes.

Sequencing used immunoSEQ multiplex PCR; TCRdb keeps in-frame clones, though not all of them. Of approximately 42,000 clones listed, about 81% are singletons. V shed 3 bases and J shed 0 bases, with 12 bases lying between them. CDR3 length: 15 residues. The germline CDR1 and CDR2 sequences are SGHDT and YYEEEE. For this clone: Its antigen is as yet unknown.

The TCR sequence derives from a human donor with T large granular lymphocyte leukemia. Some clones in this sample may be carry-over from other donors' samples. The rearrangement links TRBV5-6 to TRBJ1-1; D is perhaps TRBD1 (6 bases). Sequenced input: PBMCs. CDR3 bases: TGTGCCAGCAGCTCAGTGGACAGCATGAACACTGAAGCTTTCTTT. This encodes CASSSVDSMNTEAFF.